The 13 T cell receptor beta chains below were found in one sample sequenced in a study of cytomegalovirus exposure and HLA in healthy donors (dated by TCRdb to the late 2010s). Receptor libraries were prepared by the immunoSEQ multiplex PCR assay. A mixture of 60 forward primers for TCR Vbeta segments and 13 reverse primers for TCR Jbeta segments was used in the multiplex PCR. TCRdb obtained this table from immuneACCESS and retained in-frame rearrangements with V and J assigned. These tables miss some clones; where compared with another copy, unresolved V genes account for less than half of the shortfall, and the remainder is unexplained. This sample has some 150,000 clones in its table, and roughly 81% of those were observed once. Around 2% of the sample comes from the top ten. The specimen sequenced was PBMCs. The receptors here all came from a woman younger than 35 in good health and CMV-seronegative.

The J gene is TRBJ2-6, the V gene TRBV4-3; 7 bases agree with TRBD1. The J segment lost 2 bases and the V segment lost 3 bases, leaving 19 bases of the junction unmatched. Germline CDR1 is LGHNA and CDR2 is YSLEER. This CDR3 spans 21 amino acids. CDR3: CASSHQIDRDLLAAGANVLTF. In DNA, the CDR3 is TGCGCCAGCAGCCACCAAATCGACAGGGATCTTCTAGCAGCTGGGGCCAACGTCCTGACTTTC.

About this clone: Other DNA sequences within the sample encode an identical CDR3. The V call is TRBV7-9, the J call TRBJ2-7; D remains unclear. The CDR3 length is 15 residues. Between the trimmed V and J ends, which lost 3 bases and 0 bases, there was a span of 12 bases. The germline V gene has CDR1 SEHNR and CDR2 FQNEAQ (reference sequence). The CDR3 loop is CASSLGAGLSYEQYF. The CDR3 coding sequence is TGTGCCAGCAGCTTGGGTGCAGGCCTCTCCTACGAGCAGTACTTC.

The chain has TRBV2 and TRBJ1-5; 7 bases agree with TRBD1. CDR3 length: 14 residues. The ends lost 5 bases at V and 4 bases at J; junction bases unmatched: 5. CDR1 is SNHLY and CDR2 is FYNNEI in the germline V gene. The CDR3 DNA sequence: TGTGCCAGCAGTACAGGGGTGAATAATCAGCCCCAGCATTTT. It codes for CASSTGVNNQPQHF. Full variable domain (outside the CDR3, taken from reference TRBV2 and TRBJ1-5): EPEVTQTPSHQVTQMGQEVILRCVPISNHLYFYWYRQILGQKVEFLVSFYNNEISEKSEIFDDQFSVERPDGSNFTLKIRSTKLEDSAMYFCASSTGVNNQPQHFGDGTRLSIL.

The J gene is TRBJ2-2, the V gene TRBV6-6; TRBD1 aligns across 9 bases. V was pared by 6 bases and J by 6 bases, with 2 bases of the junction left unmatched. This CDR3 region has 13 residues. CDR1 is MNHNY, CDR2 SVGAGI, per germline (reference sequence). The CDR3 nucleotides read TGTGCCAGCAGAAGACAGGGGGCCGGGGAGCTGTTTTTT. Its protein is CASRRQGAGELFF.

The chain links TRBV27 to TRBJ2-7; TRBD1 matches 7 bases. The CDR3 extends over 15 amino acids. V was clipped by 4 bases and J by 2 bases; unmatched bases: 8. The germline V gene encodes CDR1 MNHEY and CDR2 SMNVEV (reference sequence). The CDR3 DNA reads TGTGCCAGCAGTTGGCAGACAGGGCCGACCTACGAGCAGTACTTC. Protein product: CASSWQTGPTYEQYF.

As concerns this clone: Because the CDR3's place on the DNA is in doubt, the DNA is left out and the CDR3 is given as listed by TCRdb. The chain is built from TRBV30 and TRBJ1-2; TRBD1, the table's D call, was not compared with the DNA. Both ends counted, the CDR3 spans 13 residues. Germline loops: CDR1 GTSNPN, CDR2 SVGIG (reference sequence). CDR3 in amino acids: CAWSVGQGARLTF.

The chain recombines TRBV4-3 with TRBJ2-3; a possible D gene is TRBD1 (5 bases). Germline assignment: CDR1 LGHNA and CDR2 YSLEER. The CDR3 runs to 16 residues. V lost 0 bases, J lost 6 bases, and 16 bases lay in between. CDR3: CASSQEGSGIPDTQYF. Written as DNA, the CDR3 is TGCGCCAGCAGCCAAGAGGGATCAGGGATCCCGGATACGCAGTATTTT.

The genes are TRBV7-2 and TRBJ2-1; D may be TRBD2 (6 bases). Germline CDR1 and CDR2: SGHTA and FQGNSA. This CDR3 is built from 15 residues. V gave up 3 bases and J gave up 3 bases, with 12 bases separating them. This chain's CDR3 is CASSFGGRGYNEQFF. Here the CDR3 DNA reads TGTGCCAGCAGCTTTGGGGGGAGAGGCTACAATGAGCAGTTCTTC.

The gene calls are TRBV5-1 and TRBJ2-5; 10 nucleotides line up with TRBD2. Germline V gene lookup returns CDR1 SGHRS and CDR2 YFSETQ. The CDR3 totals 16 residues. V shed 1 base, J shed 5 bases, and the junction held 8 bases outside the gene matches. The CDR3 region is CASSLSSGRARETQYF. Written as DNA, the CDR3 is TGCGCCAGCAGCTTGTCCAGCGGGAGGGCTAGGGAGACCCAGTACTTC.

For the CDR3, the DNA is TGTGCCAGCAGCTTAGCGGGGGGAGCGGGGGGGCAGGAGACCCAGTACTTC. It translates to CASSLAGGAGGQETQYF. The rearrangement joins TRBV7-2 to TRBJ2-5; 10 positions agree with TRBD2. The CDR3 consists of 17 residues. J gave up 5 bases and V 0 bases, and 9 bases lay outside the gene matches. Germline CDR1 and CDR2: SGHTA and FQGNSA.

This sequence joins TRBV11-2 and TRBJ2-7, with 9 bases fitting TRBD1. This CDR3 spans 16 amino acids. In germline, CDR1 is SGHAT, CDR2 FQNNGV. V lost 5 bases, J lost 0 bases, and 8 bases stayed unmatched. CDR3 DNA: TGTGCCAGCAGCCCCCGGGGGACAGGGAGCTCCTACGAGCAGTACTTC. This sequence encodes CASSPRGTGSSYEQYF. Full variable domain (missing parts from reference TRBV11-2 and TRBJ2-7): EAGVAQSPRYKIIEKRQSVAFWCNPISGHATLYWYQQILGQGPKLLIQFQNNGVVDDSQLPKDRFSAERLKGVDSTLKIQPAKLEDSAVYLCASSPRGTGSSYEQYFGPGTRLTVT.

This chain connects TRBV19 to TRBJ1-2; 9 bases agree with TRBD1. The CDR3 spans 16 residues. Germline-derived CDR1 and CDR2 are LNHDA and SQIVND (reference sequence). The J segment lost 7 bases and the V segment lost 5 bases, leaving 14 bases of the junction unmatched. CDR3 amino acids: CASSAKLTGGGGGYTF. CDR3 coding DNA: TGTGCCAGTAGTGCAAAACTAACAGGGGGCGGAGGTGGCTACACCTTC.

The chain is built from TRBV2 and TRBJ2-5, with D tentatively TRBD2 (5 bases). Gene TRBJ2-7 matches the end of the DNA better, so the J call may be wrong. The CDR3 runs to 14 residues. Germline V gives CDR1 SNHLY, CDR2 FYNNEI. The CDR3 reads CASSGLRWPYEQYF. The DNA for the CDR3 is TGTGCCAGCAGCGGACTCCGCTGGCCCTACGAGCAGTACTTC.